This T cell receptor (beta chain) was identified in a study of blood T cells in healthy people across ages (dated by TCRdb to 2013 to 2016). Context from the whole study: In model experiments, template switching captured roughly one uniquely barcoded TCR beta cDNA molecule for every two T cells. To avoid experimental bias, donors of different ages were distributed randomly across sequencing lanes. Using deep sequencing normalized with unique cDNA molecular identifiers, the study measured how TCR beta repertoire diversity changes with age. For two donors (one aged 18 to 30 and one aged 80 or older), the study analyzed two additional independent replicas of 1 million unique cDNA reads from the same blood draw. Four age groups were formed from the donors: young (average about 17 years), middle-aged (approximately 40), aged (around 62) and long-lived (about 80).

To prepare the library, 5' RACE was applied. The data were produced on an Illumina HiSeq 2500. The second PCR ran for about 6 to 11 cycles and used a J-beta primer mix along with a sample-barcoded 5' primer. A template-switch 5' adaptor carrying 12 random nucleotides introduced a unique molecular identifier onto each TCR beta cDNA molecule. Each sample yielded at least 2.5 million CDR3-containing paired-end reads. All of the RNA was converted into first-strand cDNA using the Mint cDNA synthesis kit, with a TRBC-specific oligonucleotide serving as the primer. After uracil-DNA glycosylase treatment, a first 18-cycle PCR used universal primers M1SS and BC2_uni_R on all cDNA. From the authors' description of their analysis: For normalization, 1 million high-quality reads, each with a distinct molecular identifier, were randomly selected from each sample. Reads with shared molecular identifiers were discarded instead of being binned into consensus sequences. MiTCR, run with a Q25 quality threshold and the strictest error-elimination algorithm, handled CDR3 identification, clonotype clustering and error correction. A nonparametric unseen species model with Euler transformation was used to estimate lower-bound total TCR beta diversity. TCRdb trimmed public reads at Q25 via fastp, called clones via MiXCR and kept in-frame beta chains. Records with the same CDR3 protein are collapsed into one entry carrying the most frequent genes and DNA. The V and J calls and clone size are TCRdb's, not the authors'. This sample has almost 800,000 distinct CDR3 sequences in its table, and about 62% of those were observed once. About 20% of the sample belongs to the ten largest clones.

For this chain, trimming is 7 bases at the V end and 12 bases at the J end, and the number of junction bases without a gene match is 15. The CDR3 has 14 amino acids, counting the end cysteine and phenylalanine. Only the CDR3 part of the read is kept: 42 bases, read in frame from the first base. In the germline V gene (reference sequence), CDR1 corresponds to DFQATT and CDR2 to SNEGSKA. The donors were some 36 Caucasian individuals from Russia, aged 6 to 90 years, who were systemically healthy. Each donor gave ten milliliters of peripheral blood, collected into EDTA-treated Vacutainer tubes. Ficoll-Paque density-gradient centrifugation was used to isolate PBMCs, with at least 6 million per sample. Total RNA was extracted from PBMCs with Trizol reagent, with at least 5.5 micrograms obtained per sample. For every donor, flow cytometry on a PBMC aliquot measured the percentage of naive CD45RAhigh/CD27high T cells.

What the work shows at the level of the full study, not this receptor alone: Donor CMV infection status was unknown, potentially confounding age-related changes in expanded clonotypes. Total diversity estimates from one million sequenced T cells were considered lower bounds and underestimates. The long-lived group showed more naive CD4+ T cells, fewer expanded clones and increased TCR diversity than the aged group, suggesting age selection. As age increased, observed TCR beta diversity per million T cells dropped in a roughly linear way, and a significant reduction was already evident by age about 36. The percentage of naive T cells measured by flow cytometry correlated strongly with observed TCR beta diversity. Bulk unsorted PBMC profiling prevented conclusive comparison of naive and antigen-experienced compartments.

Concerning this clonotype: The target of this receptor is not known. No quality values exist for individual bases; no much larger clone is one base distant.

The specimen sequenced was blood. The receptor's source is a man aged 25-45 years in good health. The sequence is built from TRBV20-1 and TRBJ2-1; the junction holds 10 bases that match TRBD2. The DNA is as follows: TGCAGTGTATTAGGAACTAGCGGGATGGTAGGGCAGTTCTTC. Translated, this gives CSVLGTSGMVGQFF.